This T cell receptor (beta chain) stems from a study of CD8 T cells in Susac syndrome. It was with random hexamers that about 0.45 to 1 ug RNA was reverse transcribed. Amplification of the TCR beta CDR3 was carried out by immunoSEQ multiplex PCR, which spanned a total of 54 Vbeta and 13 Jbeta segments. TCRdb fed the immunoSEQ multiplex PCR reads into MiXCR, producing one record per CDR3 protein. The sample lists just over 150,000 distinct CDR3 sequences; around 95% were seen once. The patients who served as multiple sclerosis controls were treatment-naive and had stable or active relapsing-remitting disease that fulfilled the revised McDonald criteria. The authors negatively isolated CD8+ and CD4+ T cells and FACS-enriched TEMRA cells. Germline CDR1 and CDR2: SGHDN and FVKESK. V was pared by 1 base and J by 1 base, with 4 bases of the junction left unmatched. The CDR3 is made up of 15 amino acids.

The chain recombines TRBV14 with TRBJ2-7, with 7 positions matching TRBD2. The origin of this receptor is a human donor with multiple sclerosis. The material sequenced was CD8+ T cells from PBMCs. The CDR3, as DNA: TGTGCCAGCAGCCAAGGAACAGCGGGGTCCTACGAGCAGTACTTC. Translating gives CASSQGTAGSYEQYF.